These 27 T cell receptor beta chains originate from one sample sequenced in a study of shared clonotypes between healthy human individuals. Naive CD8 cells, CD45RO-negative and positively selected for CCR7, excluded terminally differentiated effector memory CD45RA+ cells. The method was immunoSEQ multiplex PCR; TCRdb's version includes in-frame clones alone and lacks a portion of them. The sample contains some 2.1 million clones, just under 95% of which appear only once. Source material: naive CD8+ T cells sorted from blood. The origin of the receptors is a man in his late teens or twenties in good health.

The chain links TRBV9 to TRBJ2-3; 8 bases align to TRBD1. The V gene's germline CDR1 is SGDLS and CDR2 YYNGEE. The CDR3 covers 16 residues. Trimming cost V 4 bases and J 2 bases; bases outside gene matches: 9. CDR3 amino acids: CASSPLRTGTTDTQYF. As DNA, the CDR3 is TGTGCCAGCAGCCCACTTAGGACAGGGACCACAGATACGCAGTATTTT.

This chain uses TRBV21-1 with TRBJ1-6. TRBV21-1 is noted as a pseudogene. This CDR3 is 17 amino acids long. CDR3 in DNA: TGTGCCAGCAGCAAGGGTGGGGGTCCGCAAACGAATTCACCCCTCCACTTT. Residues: CASSKGGGPQTNSPLHF.

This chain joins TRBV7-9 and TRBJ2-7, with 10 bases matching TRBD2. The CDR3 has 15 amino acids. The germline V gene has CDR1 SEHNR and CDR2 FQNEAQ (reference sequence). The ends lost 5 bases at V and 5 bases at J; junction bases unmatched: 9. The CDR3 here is CASSPIGLAGDEQYF. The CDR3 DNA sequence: TGTGCCAGCAGCCCCATTGGGCTAGCGGGAGACGAGCAGTACTTC.

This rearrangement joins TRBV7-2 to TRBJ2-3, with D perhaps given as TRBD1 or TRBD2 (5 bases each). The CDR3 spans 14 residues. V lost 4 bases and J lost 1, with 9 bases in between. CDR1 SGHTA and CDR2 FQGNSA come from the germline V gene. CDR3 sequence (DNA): TGTGCCAGCAGCTGGGGACCCGGCACAGATACGCAGTATTTT. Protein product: CASSWGPGTDTQYF. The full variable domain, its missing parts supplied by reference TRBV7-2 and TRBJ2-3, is GAGVSQSPSNKVTEKGKDVELRCDPISGHTALYWYRQSLGQGLEFLIYFQGNSAPDKSGLPSDRFSAERTGGSVSTLTIQRTQQEDSAVYLCASSWGPGTDTQYFGPGTRLTVL.

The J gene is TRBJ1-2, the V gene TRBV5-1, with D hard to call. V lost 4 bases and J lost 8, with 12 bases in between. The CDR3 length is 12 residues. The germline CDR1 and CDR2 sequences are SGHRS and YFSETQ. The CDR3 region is CASSLHYEGYTF. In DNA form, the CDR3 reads TGCGCCAGCAGCCTTCACTATGAAGGCTACACCTTC.

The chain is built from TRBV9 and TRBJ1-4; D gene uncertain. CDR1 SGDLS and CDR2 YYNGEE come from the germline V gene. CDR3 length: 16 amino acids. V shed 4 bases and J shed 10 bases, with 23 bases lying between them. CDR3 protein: CASSFLVPPEGGKLFF. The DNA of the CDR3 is TGTGCCAGCAGCTTCCTTGTCCCCCCCGAGGGTGGAAAACTGTTTTTT. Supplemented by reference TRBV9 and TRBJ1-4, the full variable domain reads DSGVTQTPKHLITATGQRVTLRCSPRSGDLSVYWYQQSLDQGLQFLIQYYNGEERAKGNILERFSAQQFPDLHSELNLSSLELGDSALYFCASSFLVPPEGGKLFFGSGTQLSVL.

CDR3 sequence (DNA): TGCGCCAGCAGCCAAGGGCTAGCGGGGGGATTCACAGATACGCAGTATTTT. It encodes CASSQGLAGGFTDTQYF. This rearrangement joins TRBV4-1 to TRBJ2-3; TRBD2 aligns across 11 bases. The CDR3 totals 17 residues. The trim removed 1 base at V and 2 bases at J, leaving 5 bases unmatched. CDR1 is MGHRA and CDR2 is YSYEKL in the germline V gene.

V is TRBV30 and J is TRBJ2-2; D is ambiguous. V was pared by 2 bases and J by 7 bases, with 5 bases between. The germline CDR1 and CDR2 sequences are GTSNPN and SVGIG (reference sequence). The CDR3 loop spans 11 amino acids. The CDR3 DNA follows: TGTGCCTGGAGTTTGAGCGGGGAGCTGTTTTTT. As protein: CAWSLSGELFF. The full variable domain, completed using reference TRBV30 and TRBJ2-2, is SQTIHQWPATLVQPVGSPLSLECTVEGTSNPNLYWYRQAAGRGLQLLFYSVGIGQISSEVPQNLSASRPQDRQFILSSKKLLLSDSGFYLCAWSLSGELFFGEGSRLTVL.

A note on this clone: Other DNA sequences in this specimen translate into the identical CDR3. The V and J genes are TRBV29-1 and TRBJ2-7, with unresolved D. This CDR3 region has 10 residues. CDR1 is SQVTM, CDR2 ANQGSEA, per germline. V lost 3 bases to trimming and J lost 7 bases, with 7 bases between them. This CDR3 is CSVEVGEQYF. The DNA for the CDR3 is TGCAGCGTTGAGGTAGGAGAGCAGTACTTC.

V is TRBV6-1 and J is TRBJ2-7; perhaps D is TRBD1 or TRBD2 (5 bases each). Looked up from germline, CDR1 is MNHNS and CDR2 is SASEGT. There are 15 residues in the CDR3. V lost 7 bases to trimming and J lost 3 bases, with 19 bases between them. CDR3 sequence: CASTKTPTDYYEQYF. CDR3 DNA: TGTGCCAGCACCAAAACGCCGACAGACTACTACGAGCAGTACTTC.

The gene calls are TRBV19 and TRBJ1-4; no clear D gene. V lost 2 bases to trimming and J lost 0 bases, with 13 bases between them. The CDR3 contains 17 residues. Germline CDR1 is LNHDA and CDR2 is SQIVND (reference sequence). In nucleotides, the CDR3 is TGTGCCAGTAGTATAAAGGGTGGGTATGCAACTAATGAAAAACTGTTTTTT. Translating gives CASSIKGGYATNEKLFF.

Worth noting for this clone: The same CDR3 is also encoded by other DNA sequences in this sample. The CDR3 coding sequence is TGTGCCAGCAGCTTGGACAGGGCCCAGGAGACCCAGTACTTC. The encoded protein is CASSLDRAQETQYF. The V gene is TRBV7-9, the J gene TRBJ2-5, with 8 bases matching TRBD1. The CDR3 has 14 amino acids. The junction had 5 bases not matched to a gene; V was cut back by 3 bases and J by 5 bases. Germline CDR1 reads SEHNR; CDR2 reads FQNEAQ (reference sequence).

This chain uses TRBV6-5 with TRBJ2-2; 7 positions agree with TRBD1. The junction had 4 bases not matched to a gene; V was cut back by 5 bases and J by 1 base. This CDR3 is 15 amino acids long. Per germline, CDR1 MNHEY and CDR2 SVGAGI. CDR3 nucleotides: TGTGCCAGCAGTCGACAGGGCTGGAACACCGGGGAGCTGTTTTTT. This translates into CASSRQGWNTGELFF.

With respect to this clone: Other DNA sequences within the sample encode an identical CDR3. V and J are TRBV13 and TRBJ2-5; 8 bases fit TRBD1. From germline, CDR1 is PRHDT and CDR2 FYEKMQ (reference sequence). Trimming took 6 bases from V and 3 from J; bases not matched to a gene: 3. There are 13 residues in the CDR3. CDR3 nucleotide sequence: TGTGCCAGCAGTTTGGACAGGGAAGAGACCCAGTACTTC. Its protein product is CASSLDREETQYF. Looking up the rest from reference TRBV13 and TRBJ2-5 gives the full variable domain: AAGVIQSPRHLIKEKRETATLKCYPIPRHDTVYWYQQGPGQDPQFLISFYEKMQSDKGSIPDRFSAQQFSDYHSELNMSSLELGDSALYFCASSLDREETQYFGPGTRLLVL.

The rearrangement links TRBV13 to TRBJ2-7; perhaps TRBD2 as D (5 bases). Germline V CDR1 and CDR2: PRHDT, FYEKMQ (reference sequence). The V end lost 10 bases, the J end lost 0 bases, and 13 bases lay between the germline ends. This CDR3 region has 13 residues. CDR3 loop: CATERRSSYEQYF. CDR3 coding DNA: TGTGCCACCGAGCGGAGGAGCTCCTACGAGCAGTACTTC.

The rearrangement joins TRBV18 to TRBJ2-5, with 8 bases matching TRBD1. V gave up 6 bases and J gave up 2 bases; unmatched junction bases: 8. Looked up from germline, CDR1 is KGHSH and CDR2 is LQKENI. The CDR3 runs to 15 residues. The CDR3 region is CASSPGTGYQETQYF. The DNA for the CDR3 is TGTGCCAGCTCTCCAGGGACAGGATATCAAGAGACCCAGTACTTC.

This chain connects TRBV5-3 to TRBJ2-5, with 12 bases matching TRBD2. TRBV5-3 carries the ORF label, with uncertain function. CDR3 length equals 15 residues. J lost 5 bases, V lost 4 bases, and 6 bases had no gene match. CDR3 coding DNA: TGTGCCAGAAGCCGGACTAGCGGGAAGGAGGAGACCCAGTACTTC. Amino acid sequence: CARSRTSGKEETQYF.

The CDR3 DNA sequence: TGTGCCAGCAGCGGACCCCCGGGGACAGAAGGTCAGCCCCAGCATTTT. Amino acids: CASSGPPGTEGQPQHF. This chain joins TRBV7-9 and TRBJ1-5; 7 bases map to TRBD1. The trim removed 5 bases at V and 6 bases at J, leaving 13 bases unmatched. The CDR3 is 16 residues long. The germline gives CDR1 SEHNR, CDR2 FQNEAQ (reference sequence).

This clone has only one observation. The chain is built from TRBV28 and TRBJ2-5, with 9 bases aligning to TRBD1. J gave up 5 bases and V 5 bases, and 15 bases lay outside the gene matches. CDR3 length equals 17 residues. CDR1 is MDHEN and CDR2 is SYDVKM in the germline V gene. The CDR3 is CASSLGQGSLHGETQYF. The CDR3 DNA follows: TGTGCCAGCAGTCTGGGACAGGGTAGTCTCCACGGGGAGACCCAGTACTTC.

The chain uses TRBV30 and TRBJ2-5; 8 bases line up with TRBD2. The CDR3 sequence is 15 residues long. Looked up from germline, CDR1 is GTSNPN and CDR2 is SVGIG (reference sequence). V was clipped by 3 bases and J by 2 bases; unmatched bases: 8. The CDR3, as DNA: TGTGCCTGGAGCACCGCCGGGACTAGTCAAGAGACCCAGTACTTC. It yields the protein CAWSTAGTSQETQYF.

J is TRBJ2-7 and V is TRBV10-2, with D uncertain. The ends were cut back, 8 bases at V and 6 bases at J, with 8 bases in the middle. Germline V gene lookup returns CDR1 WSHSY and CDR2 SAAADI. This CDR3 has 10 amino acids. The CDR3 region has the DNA TGCGCCAGCCTTGGATCCGAGCAGTACTTC. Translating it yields CASLGSEQYF.

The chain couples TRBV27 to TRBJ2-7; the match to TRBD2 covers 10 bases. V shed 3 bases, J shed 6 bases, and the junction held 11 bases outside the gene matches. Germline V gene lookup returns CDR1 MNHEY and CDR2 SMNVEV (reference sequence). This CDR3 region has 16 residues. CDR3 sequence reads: CASSFISGGAVAEQYF. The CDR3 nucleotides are TGTGCCAGCAGTTTCATCAGCGGGGGGGCCGTGGCCGAGCAGTACTTC.

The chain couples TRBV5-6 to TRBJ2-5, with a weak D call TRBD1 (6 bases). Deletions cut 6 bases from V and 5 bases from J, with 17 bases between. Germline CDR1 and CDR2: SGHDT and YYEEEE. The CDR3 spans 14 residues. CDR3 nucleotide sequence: TGTGCCAGCATCTCTTTCACAGGGTCTGAGACCCAGTACTTC. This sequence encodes CASISFTGSETQYF.

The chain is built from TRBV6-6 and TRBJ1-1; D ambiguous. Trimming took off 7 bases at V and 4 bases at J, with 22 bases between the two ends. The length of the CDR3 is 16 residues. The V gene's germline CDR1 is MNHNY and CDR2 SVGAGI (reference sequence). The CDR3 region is CASNSGSPRMGTEAFF. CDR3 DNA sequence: TGTGCCAGCAATTCGGGAAGCCCTCGTATGGGCACTGAAGCTTTCTTT.

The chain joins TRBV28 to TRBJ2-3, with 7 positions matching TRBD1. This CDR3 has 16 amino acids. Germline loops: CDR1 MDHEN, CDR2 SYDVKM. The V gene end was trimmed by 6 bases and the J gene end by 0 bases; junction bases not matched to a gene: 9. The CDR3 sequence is CASRWTLTGSTDTQYF. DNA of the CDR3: TGTGCCAGCAGATGGACGCTGACAGGGAGCACAGATACGCAGTATTTT.

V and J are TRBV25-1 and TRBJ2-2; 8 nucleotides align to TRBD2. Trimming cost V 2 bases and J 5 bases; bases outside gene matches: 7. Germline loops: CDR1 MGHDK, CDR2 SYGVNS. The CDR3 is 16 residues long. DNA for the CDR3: TGTGCCAGCAGTGAAGTCGCGGGAGGACGAACCGGGGAGCTGTTTTTT. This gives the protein CASSEVAGGRTGELFF.

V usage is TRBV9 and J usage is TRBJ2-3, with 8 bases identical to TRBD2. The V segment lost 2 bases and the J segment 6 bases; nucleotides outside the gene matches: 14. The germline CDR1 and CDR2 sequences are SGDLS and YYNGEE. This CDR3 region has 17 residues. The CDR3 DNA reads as TGTGCCAGCAGCGTGAATGCGTTGATTGGCGGGGGGGATACGCAGTATTTT. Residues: CASSVNALIGGGDTQYF.